This T cell receptor (beta chain) was sequenced for a study of blood T cell repertoires in COVID-19. Study overall: The origin of the acute and convalescent COVID-19 samples was the United States, Italy and Spain. T cells, B-cell-depleted T cells, or PBMCs supplied cDNA or gDNA.

Libraries were prepared by immunoSEQ multiplex PCR; TCRdb keeps only in-frame clonotypes and omits some of them. The sample includes approximately 280,000 clones, approximately 90% of them seen just once. This clone was observed once. The source material was peripheral blood. The clonotype was recovered from a man between 40 and 49 years old with acute or convalescent COVID-19.

Here the CDR3 DNA reads TGCGCCAGCAGCCCTTTTATAGCAACTAATGAAAAACTGTTTTTT. It specifies CASSPFIATNEKLFF. The chain employs TRBV4-1 and TRBJ1-4; no clear D. The germline V gene has CDR1 MGHRA and CDR2 YSYEKL. This CDR3 contains 15 residues. V lost 4 bases, J lost 0 bases, and 9 bases lay in between.